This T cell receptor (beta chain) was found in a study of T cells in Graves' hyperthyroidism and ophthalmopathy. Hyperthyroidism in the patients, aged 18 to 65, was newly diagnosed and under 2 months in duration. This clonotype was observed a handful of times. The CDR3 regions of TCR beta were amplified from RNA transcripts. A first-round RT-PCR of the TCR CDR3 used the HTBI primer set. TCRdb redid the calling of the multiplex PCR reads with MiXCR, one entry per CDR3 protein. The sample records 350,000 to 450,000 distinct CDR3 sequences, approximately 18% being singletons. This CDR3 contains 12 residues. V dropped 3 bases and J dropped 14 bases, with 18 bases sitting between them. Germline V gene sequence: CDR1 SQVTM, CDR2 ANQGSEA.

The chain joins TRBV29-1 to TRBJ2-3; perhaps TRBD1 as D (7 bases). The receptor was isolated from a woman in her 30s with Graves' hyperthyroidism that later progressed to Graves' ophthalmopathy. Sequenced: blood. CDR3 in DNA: TGCAGCGTTGACCTTGCGACAGGGACTCTGTATTTT. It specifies CSVDLATGTLYF.